This entry is about one TCR beta chain. This clone's antigen is unknown. Base qualities are not at hand, and no much larger clone is one base apart. This sample includes further DNA sequences coding for the same CDR3. The data stem from a study of shared clonotypes between healthy human individuals (dated by TCRdb to 2018 to 2020). For the study in its entirety: The cohort included three men and a couple of women between 18 and 49 years of age. Per donor, three plates each were used for CD4 naive and CD4 memory, two for CD8 naive, and one for CD8 memory. To estimate repertoire size and how much clonotype sharing occurs between individuals, the study deeply sequenced the blood TCR repertoires of five healthy adults. Libraries were prepared and TCR repertoires were sequenced by different laboratories using diverse techniques, in order to increase sequencing depth and limit assay-specific biases. Leukapheresis yielded between about 0.94 and 9.5 billion PBMCs per donor.

The investigation overall reported the following: Pairwise subsampling led to the expectation that sequencing depth would affect the degree of clonotype sharing among donors. Incomplete sequencing was indicated by rarefaction of sorted-subset datasets, despite the large sequencing depth. The small number of donors limited the genetic and exposure-history diversity represented. Naive subsets generally had larger estimated clonotype richness than memory subsets did. Clonotypes shared by all four sorted-subset donors showed higher generation probabilities than non-shared clonotypes. Approximately 5% of naive CD4, 3% to 3.5% of naive CD8, approximately 2% of memory CD4, and 0.4% of memory CD8 clonotypes were shared across several donors. Sampling was restricted to blood, and TCR repertoires in tissues likely differ from the TCR repertoires found in blood.

For the CD8 naive samples, CD45RO-negative cells were positively selected for CCR7, yielding a CD45RA+CCR7+ population from which TemRA cells were excluded. The donors were healthy, HIV-negative adults with no recently reported acute infections or vaccinations. Only Caucasian adults living in Nashville, Tennessee, USA were represented among the donors. Blood was obtained by leukapheresis, after which PBMCs were separated by Ficoll-Histopaque density gradient centrifugation and cryopreserved in liquid nitrogen vapor phase. Analytical flow cytometry was used to check the purity and quantity of each magnetically sorted T cell population. From each sorted fraction, genomic DNA was isolated and quantified by UV absorbance on a Nanodrop 2000c. Using the deep immunoSEQ assay, multiplex PCR amplified TCR CDR3 regions from genomic DNA. Genomic DNA extracted from each cell subset was distributed evenly over all wells of several immunoSEQ 96-well plates, and each plate served as one replicate. For sorted subsets, each replicate PCR was loaded with approximately 190 ng genomic DNA, equivalent to 25,000 to 30,000 T cell genomes. The purified libraries were quantified using a Qubit 3.0 fluorometer, sized with a Bioanalyzer 2100, and then quantified again using the KAPA Library Quantification kit. A separate single-read 150-cycle Illumina NextSeq 550 flow cell was used to sequence each immunoSEQ 96-well plate. The original methods were these. Because only junctional sequences without quality scores were contained in the immunoSEQ output, filtering matching that applied to full-length reads could not be performed. To assign V/J genes and CDR3, sequences were annotated using PyIR, a Python wrapper for IgBLAST v1.9, with IMGT germline references. Reads with weak V/J assignments (E-value above 1e-6), missing CDR3, stop codons, out-of-frame junctions, or ambiguous translated residues were removed. V3J clonotypes were defined as sequences sharing the same inferred V gene, J gene, and CDR3 amino acid sequence. The percentage overlap between two repertoires was calculated by dividing the number of shared unique clonotypes by the size of the smaller repertoire. Richness of each repertoire was evaluated using RTK rarefaction, the Chao1 estimator, and Recon v2.1 estimates of unobserved clonotypes. Generation probabilities were computed with OLGA for all TCRbeta clonotypes obtained by the gDNA method from a few donors. TCRdb re-hosts the immuneACCESS table, in-frame sequences only. Its copies lack some clones; in the studies checked, an unresolved V gene accounts for under half of them, and the cause for the rest is not known. V and J calls and clone size are given by that table; D and trimming were obtained from the DNA. This sample has around 1.9 million clones in its table, and 90% to 95% of those were observed once. In total, the top ten clones hold 1.5% to 2% of the sample.

The CDR3 contains 14 residues, cysteine and phenylalanine counted. Only the CDR3 region is kept as DNA, spanning 42 bases read in frame from base 1. V and J lose 2 bases and 4 bases, and a span of 12 bases separates them. The germline V gene (reference sequence) gives CDR1 as MNHEY and CDR2 as SMNVEV. Specimen: naive CD8+ T cells from PBMCs. The cell subset or site label on this specimen signifies: CD45RA+CCR7+. This sequence was found in a man between 18 and 35 years old in good health. Some clones in this sample may be carry-over from other donors' samples. Recombination connected TRBV27 to TRBJ2-7; the D region possibly corresponds to TRBD2 (5 bases align). The sequence in DNA is TGTGCCAGCAGTTTAGGTGGGAGTGGGTACGAGCAGTACTTC. The resulting protein is CASSLGGSGYEQYF.